The rows below give T cell receptor beta chains drawn from one sample of a study of cytomegalovirus exposure and HLA in healthy donors. This table comes from immunoSEQ multiplex PCR, and its TCRdb copy is limited to in-frame clones, with some not included. Altogether about 120,000 clones are present, roughly 80% being singletons, with the ten largest covering 2% to 2.5%. Sequences were obtained from PBMCs. These receptors all come from a man aged 25 to 40 in good health and CMV-seronegative. The CDR3 runs from the conserved cysteine through the conserved F or W. The D gene is left open where the match is weak. Clone size is given for some rows only: seen once, a few or many times, or a class if the clone is expanded.

j_gene: TRBJ2-7; len: 16; abundance: .; d_gene: .; v_gene: TRBV5-1; CDR3nt: TGCGCCAGCAGCTTGGTTGGAGGGATCGCGGCCTACGAGCAGTACTTC; CDR3aa: CASSLVGGIAAYEQYF
j_gene: TRBJ2-1; len: 16; abundance: .; d_gene: .; v_gene: TRBV27; CDR3nt: TGTGCCAGCAGTCTCAATTCTCAGTCTCCTTCCAATGAGCAGTTCTTC; CDR3aa: CASSLNSQSPSNEQFF
j_gene: TRBJ2-6; len: 16; abundance: .; d_gene: .; v_gene: TRBV18; CDR3nt: TGTGCCAGCTCACCATCCTGGTTCTCTGGGGCCAACGGCCTGACTTTC; CDR3aa: CASSPSWFSGANGLTF
j_gene: TRBJ1-4; len: 16; abundance: .; d_gene: .; v_gene: TRBV15; CDR3nt: TGTGCCACCAGCACCGGAAGGGGGGGAACTAATGAAAAACTGTTTTTT; CDR3aa: CATSTGRGGTNEKLFF
j_gene: TRBJ2-3; len: 13; abundance: .; d_gene: .; v_gene: TRBV10-3; CDR3nt: TGTGCCATCAGTGAGGGGAGCGCAGATACGCAGTATTTT; CDR3aa: CAISEGSADTQYF
j_gene: TRBJ1-4; len: 16; abundance: .; d_gene: .; v_gene: TRBV9; CDR3nt: TGTGCCAGCAGCGTAGGGTCGGGAAATGGCGGTGAAAAACTGTTTTTT; CDR3aa: CASSVGSGNGGEKLFF
j_gene: TRBJ1-1; len: 13; abundance: .; d_gene: .; v_gene: TRBV5-6; CDR3nt: TGTGCCAGCAGCCTCAACATGAACACTGAAGCTTTCTTT; CDR3aa: CASSLNMNTEAFF
j_gene: TRBJ2-7; len: 15; abundance: .; d_gene: .; v_gene: TRBV2; CDR3nt: TGTGCCAGCAGTGAAAGACAGCCGACGACCTACGAGCAGTACTTC; CDR3aa: CASSERQPTTYEQYF
j_gene: TRBJ2-5; len: 15; abundance: few; d_gene: .; v_gene: TRBV7-9; CDR3nt: TGTTCCAGCAGCTTACTCTTAGGGGCGGAAGAGACCCAGTACTTC; CDR3aa: CSSSLLLGAEETQYF
j_gene: TRBJ2-7; len: 16; abundance: .; d_gene: .; v_gene: TRBV10-1; CDR3nt: TGCGCCAGCAGTGAGTCCGGGGGGCCGGGCGCCCACGAGCAGTACTTC; CDR3aa: CASSESGGPGAHEQYF
j_gene: TRBJ2-2; len: 16; abundance: .; d_gene: .; v_gene: TRBV11-2; CDR3nt: TGTGCCAGCATAAGGTTCCCCCGAGACAAAACCGGGGAGCTGTTTTTT; CDR3aa: CASIRFPRDKTGELFF
j_gene: TRBJ2-2; len: 16; abundance: .; d_gene: .; v_gene: TRBV29-1; CDR3nt: TGCAGCGTTGATCGGCCTGGAACAGGGAGTACCGGGGAGCTGTTTTTT; CDR3aa: CSVDRPGTGSTGELFF
j_gene: TRBJ1-2; len: 16; abundance: .; d_gene: .; v_gene: TRBV5-5; CDR3nt: TGTGCCAGCAGCTTGGCCGGAAAGGGAGGCTCCTATGGCTACACCTTC; CDR3aa: CASSLAGKGGSYGYTF
j_gene: TRBJ1-2; len: 12; abundance: .; d_gene: .; v_gene: TRBV28; CDR3nt: TGTGCCAGCAGTCGAATAACACCCGGCTACACCTTC; CDR3aa: CASSRITPGYTF
j_gene: TRBJ2-6; len: 12; abundance: once; d_gene: .; v_gene: TRBV29-1; CDR3nt: TGCAGCGTTATATCTGGGGCCAACGTCCTGACTTTC; CDR3aa: CSVISGANVLTF
j_gene: TRBJ2-3; len: 18; abundance: .; d_gene: TRBD2; v_gene: TRBV5-6; CDR3nt: TGTGCCAGCAGCTTGGGTAGCGGGCGAACGGATAGCACAGATACGCAGTATTTT; CDR3aa: CASSLGSGRTDSTDTQYF
j_gene: TRBJ1-4; len: 14; abundance: .; d_gene: .; v_gene: TRBV5-1; CDR3nt: TGCGCCAGCAGCTTCGGTACTACTAATGAAAAACTGTTTTTT; CDR3aa: CASSFGTTNEKLFF
j_gene: TRBJ1-1; len: 16; abundance: .; d_gene: .; v_gene: TRBV27; CDR3nt: TGTGCCAGCAGTTTAACCCCACTACGACGCGTCACTGAAGCTTTCTTT; CDR3aa: CASSLTPLRRVTEAFF
j_gene: TRBJ2-7; len: 13; abundance: .; d_gene: .; v_gene: TRBV25-1; CDR3nt: TGTGCCAGCAGTGAGGGCAGGGTCTACGAGCAGTACTTC; CDR3aa: CASSEGRVYEQYF
j_gene: TRBJ1-3; len: 11; abundance: .; d_gene: .; v_gene: TRBV11-2; CDR3nt: TGTGCCAGCAGCCCCCTTGACACCATATATTTT; CDR3aa: CASSPLDTIYF
j_gene: TRBJ1-1; len: 12; abundance: .; d_gene: TRBD1; v_gene: TRBV30; CDR3nt: TGTGCCTGGGGAGGGGGCCACACTGAAGCTTTCTTT; CDR3aa: CAWGGGHTEAFF
j_gene: TRBJ2-5; len: 15; abundance: few; d_gene: TRBD1; v_gene: TRBV9; CDR3nt: TGTGCCAGCAGCGTAGGACAGGGATCTCGAGAGACCCAGTACTTC; CDR3aa: CASSVGQGSRETQYF